The TCR beta chain under discussion was sequenced for a study of tumor and adjacent non-tumor tissue in lung cancer. In the study overall: Histology: about twelve adenocarcinoma, 2 squamous cell carcinoma, 1 small cell lung cancer. Samples averaged approximately 4.2 million productive TCRbeta reads each.

A note on this clonotype: Its antigen remains unidentified. At one end the junction does not follow the germline gene, possibly because of a read error.

Study-level findings and limits: Tumor TCR diversity, when higher, was linked to shorter survival.

TCRbeta libraries were built with three rounds of nested PCR, modified from ARM-PCR. Via MiXCR, TCRdb re-called the multiplex PCR reads, giving one row per CDR3 protein. The data hold about 110,000 distinct CDR3 sequences, with more than 60% observed a single time. This sample's RNA came from whole unsorted tissue. Per germline, CDR1 MNHEY and CDR2 SVGAGI. The CDR3 length is 17 residues. The TCR was taken from an older woman with non-small cell lung cancer. Source material: lung tumor tissue. This chain links TRBV6-5 with TRBJ1-1; D remains ambiguous. CDR3 loop: CVSSYSPGRAMKTEAFF. The CDR3 coding sequence is TGTGTCAGCAGTTACTCGCCGGGAAGGGCTATGAAGACTGAAGCTTTCTTT.